This T cell receptor (beta chain) was sequenced in a study of T cells after yellow fever vaccination. CDR1 and CDR2 (germline): SGHRS, YFSETQ. The CDR3 length is 16 residues. With 7 bases removed from V and 0 bases from J, the gap between germline ends came to 16 bases. MiXCR, applied by TCRdb to the 5' RACE reads, yields one record per CDR3 protein. The top ten hold around 28% of the sample, which has roughly 50,000 distinct CDR3 sequences, approximately 7% seen once. This rearrangement joins TRBV5-1 to TRBJ2-2; a possible D gene is TRBD2 (6 bases). The sample was CD8+ T cells sorted from PBMCs, taken approximately 15 days after the first yellow fever vaccination. This sequence was found in a man aged 18-30 years who received the YFV17D yellow fever vaccine. The CDR3 DNA follows: TGCGCCAGCGGGGGTAGCGGTCCTCCGAACACCGGGGAGCTGTTTTTT. Encoded protein: CASGGSGPPNTGELFF.